This TCR beta chain is from a study of read filtering for tumor transcriptome and immune sequencing. Overall study context: Revised staging placed fewer than ten patients in R-ISS I, over 15 in II, more than five in III.

The CDR3 is made up of 18 amino acids. CDR1 is SGDLS and CDR2 is YYNGEE in the germline V gene. The V and J ends lost 0 bases and 2 bases, in that order; junction bases with no gene match: 10. Worth noting for this clonotype: The antigen is undetermined.

Overall study results and limits: Sorted CD138-negative bone marrow cells were not purified T cells.

The library was built from 400 ng RNA with molecular barcoded adaptors for alpha/delta and beta/gamma chains. TCRdb re-derived calls from the reads in MiXCR, one entry per CDR3 protein. The repertoire holds fewer than 90,000 distinct CDR3 sequences, with approximately 13% as singletons. Material: a population of CD138-negative cells sorted from bone marrow. The source is a donor aged 40 or older with multiple myeloma. The chain recombines TRBV9 with TRBJ2-2; 7 bases line up with TRBD2. In nucleotides, the CDR3 is TGTGCCAGCAGCGTAGATTTTAGCGGGCGTTATAACACCGGGGAGCTGTTTTTT. Protein: CASSVDFSGRYNTGELFF.